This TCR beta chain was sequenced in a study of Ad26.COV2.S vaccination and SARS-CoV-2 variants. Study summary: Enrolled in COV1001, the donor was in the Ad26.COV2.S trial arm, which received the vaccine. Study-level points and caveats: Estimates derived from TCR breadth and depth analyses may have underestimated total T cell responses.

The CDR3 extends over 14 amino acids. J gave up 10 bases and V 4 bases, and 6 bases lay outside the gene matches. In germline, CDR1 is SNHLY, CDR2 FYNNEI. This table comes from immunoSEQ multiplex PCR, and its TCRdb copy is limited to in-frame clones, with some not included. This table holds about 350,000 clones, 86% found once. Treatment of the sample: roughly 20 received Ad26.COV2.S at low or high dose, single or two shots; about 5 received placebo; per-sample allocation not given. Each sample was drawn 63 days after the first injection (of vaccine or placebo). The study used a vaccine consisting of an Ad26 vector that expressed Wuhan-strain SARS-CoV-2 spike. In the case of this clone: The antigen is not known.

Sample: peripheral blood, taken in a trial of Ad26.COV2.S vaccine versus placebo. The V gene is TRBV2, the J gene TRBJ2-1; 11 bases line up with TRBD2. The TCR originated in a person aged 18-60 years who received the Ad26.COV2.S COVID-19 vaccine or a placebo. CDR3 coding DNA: TGTGCCAGCAGTGTTAGCGGGGGGGCCGGGGAGCAGTTCTTC. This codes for CASSVSGGAGEQFF.